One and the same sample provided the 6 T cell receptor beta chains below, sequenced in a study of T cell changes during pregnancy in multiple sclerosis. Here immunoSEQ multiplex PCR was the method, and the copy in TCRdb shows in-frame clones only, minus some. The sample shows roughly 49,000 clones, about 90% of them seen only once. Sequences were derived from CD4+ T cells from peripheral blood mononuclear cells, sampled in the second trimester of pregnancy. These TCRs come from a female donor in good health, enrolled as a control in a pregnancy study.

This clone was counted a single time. CDR3 residues: CASSADSGQPYNEQFF. The CDR3 coding sequence is TGTGCCAGCAGCGCGGACTCGGGACAACCCTACAATGAGCAGTTCTTC. The V gene is TRBV9, the J gene TRBJ2-1, with D possibly being TRBD1 (6 bases). Germline loops: CDR1 SGDLS, CDR2 YYNGEE. This CDR3 comprises 16 residues. Trimming took 3 bases from V and 2 from J, leaving 15 bases between them.

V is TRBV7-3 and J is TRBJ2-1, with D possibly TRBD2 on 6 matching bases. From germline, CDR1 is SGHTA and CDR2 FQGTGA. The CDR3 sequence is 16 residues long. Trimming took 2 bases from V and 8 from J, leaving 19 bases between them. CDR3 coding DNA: TGTGCCAGCAGCTTACGGGGCGGGGCCCTAGGGGATGAGCAGTTCTTC. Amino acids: CASSLRGGALGDEQFF. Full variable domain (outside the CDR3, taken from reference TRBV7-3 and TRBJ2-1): GAGVSQTPSNKVTEKGKYVELRCDPISGHTALYWYRQSLGQGPEFLIYFQGTGAADDSGLPNDRFFAVRPEGSVSTLKIQRTERGDSAVYLCASSLRGGALGDEQFFGPGTRLTVL.

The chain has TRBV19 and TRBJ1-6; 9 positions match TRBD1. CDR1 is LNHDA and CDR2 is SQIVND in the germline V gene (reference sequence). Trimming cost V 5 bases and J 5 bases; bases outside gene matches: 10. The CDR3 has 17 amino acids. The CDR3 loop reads CASSRNRDRVDNSPLHF. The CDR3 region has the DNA TGTGCCAGTAGTCGGAACCGGGACAGGGTCGATAATTCACCCCTCCACTTT.

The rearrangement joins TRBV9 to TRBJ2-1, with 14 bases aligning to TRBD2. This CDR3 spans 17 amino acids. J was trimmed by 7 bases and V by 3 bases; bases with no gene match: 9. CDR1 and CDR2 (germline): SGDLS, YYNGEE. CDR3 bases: TGTGCCAGCAGCGCCGTTCCGACTAGCGGGGGGGAAAATGAGCAGTTCTTC. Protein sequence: CASSAVPTSGGENEQFF.

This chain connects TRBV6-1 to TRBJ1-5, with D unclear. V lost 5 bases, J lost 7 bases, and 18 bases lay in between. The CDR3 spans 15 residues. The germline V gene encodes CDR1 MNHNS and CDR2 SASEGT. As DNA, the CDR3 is TGTGCCAGCAGTAGGACCATGACTAAGGACCAGCCCCAGCATTTT. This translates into CASSRTMTKDQPQHF.

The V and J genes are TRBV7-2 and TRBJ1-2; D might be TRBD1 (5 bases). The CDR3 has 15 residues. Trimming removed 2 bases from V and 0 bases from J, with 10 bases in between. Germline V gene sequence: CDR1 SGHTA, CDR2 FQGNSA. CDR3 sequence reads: CASSLQGGANYGYTF. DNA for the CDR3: TGTGCCAGCAGCTTACAGGGTGGAGCTAACTATGGCTACACCTTC.